The 8 T cell receptor beta chains below were found in one sample sequenced in a study of identical twins. Using its own MiXCR run on the 5' RACE reads, TCRdb lists one record per CDR3 protein. This table has around 510,000 distinct CDR3 sequences, roughly an eighth appearing once. The same data also contributed to another study, on yellow fever vaccine responses in identical twins.

Specimen: CD4+ T cells sorted from blood. Receptors originate from a woman under 30 in good health.

Many counts were recorded for this clonotype. The chain uses TRBV6-5 and TRBJ1-5; D is unclear. The V gene's germline CDR1 is MNHEY and CDR2 SVGAGI. Trimming removed 10 bases at V and 3 bases at J, with 10 bases between. This CDR3 has 12 amino acids. Here the CDR3 DNA reads TGTGCCACCGGATCTCTCAATCAGCCCCAGCATTTT. It yields the protein CATGSLNQPQHF.

In its sample, this clonotype was seen a few times. V and J are TRBV6-1 and TRBJ2-7; D not resolved. Looked up from germline, CDR1 is MNHNS and CDR2 is SASEGT. The length of the CDR3 is 10 residues. The V and J ends lost 6 bases and 6 bases respectively, with 6 bases between them. The CDR3 DNA reads TGTGCCAGCAGGGCAGTCGAGCAGTACTTC. Translating gives CASRAVEQYF.

The V call is TRBV3-1, the J call TRBJ2-3; TRBD1 agrees at 7 bases. Trimming took 4 bases from V and 5 from J; bases not matched to a gene: 6. CDR1 and CDR2 (germline): LGHDT, YNNKEL (reference sequence). The CDR3 covers 14 residues. In DNA, the CDR3 is TGTGCCAGCAGCCCAAAAGACAGGGAAGATACGCAGTATTTT. It specifies CASSPKDREDTQYF.

This clonotype was picked up a small number of times. The rearrangement uses TRBV2 and TRBJ2-3, with 10 bases matching TRBD1. The V segment lost 6 bases and the J segment 3 bases; nucleotides outside the gene matches: 0. CDR1 is SNHLY, CDR2 FYNNEI, per germline. This CDR3 region has 13 residues. CDR3 sequence: CASRDRGTDTQYF. CDR3 coding DNA: TGTGCCAGCAGGGACAGGGGGACAGATACGCAGTATTTT.

This clonotype was found many times. The rearrangement links TRBV28 to TRBJ2-7; 8 bases agree with TRBD1. CDR3 size: 15 residues. Germline V gives CDR1 MDHEN, CDR2 SYDVKM. After removal of 2 bases from V and 5 bases from J, the junction contained 8 bases not matched to a gene. Written as DNA, the CDR3 is TGTGCCAGCAGTTTAAGGGGCAGGGGGCTCGACGAGCAGTACTTC. Protein: CASSLRGRGLDEQYF.

Only a few counts were recorded for this clonotype. In DNA form, the CDR3 reads TGTGCCAGCAGTTACCGGCTAGCGGGAAATACCGGGGAGCTGTTTTTT. Translation: CASSYRLAGNTGELFF. This chain links TRBV6-2 or TRBV6-3 with TRBJ2-2, with TRBD2 identical over 9 bases. V lost 2 bases, J lost 5 bases, and 6 bases stayed unmatched. The V gene's germline CDR1 is MNHEY and CDR2 SVGEGT. The CDR3 totals 16 residues.

In this sample, this clonotype turned up a few times. This chain links TRBV7-9 with TRBJ2-6; no reliable D call. The V end lost 0 bases, the J end lost 0 bases, and 6 bases lay between the germline ends. Germline V lookup: CDR1 SEHNR, CDR2 FQNEAQ (reference sequence). CDR3 length: 16 amino acids. CDR3: CASSLATASGANVLTF. DNA for the CDR3: TGTGCCAGCAGCTTAGCAACGGCCTCTGGGGCCAACGTCCTGACTTTC.

There are a few counts of this clonotype. The genes are TRBV7-2 and TRBJ2-3, with D tentatively TRBD1 (5 bases). This CDR3 spans 14 amino acids. Looked up from germline, CDR1 is SGHTA and CDR2 is FQGNSA. Trimming took off 5 bases at V and 2 bases at J, with 11 bases between the two ends. The CDR3 region is CASSDSFLTDTQYF. For the CDR3, the DNA is TGTGCCAGCAGCGACAGTTTTCTCACAGATACGCAGTATTTT.